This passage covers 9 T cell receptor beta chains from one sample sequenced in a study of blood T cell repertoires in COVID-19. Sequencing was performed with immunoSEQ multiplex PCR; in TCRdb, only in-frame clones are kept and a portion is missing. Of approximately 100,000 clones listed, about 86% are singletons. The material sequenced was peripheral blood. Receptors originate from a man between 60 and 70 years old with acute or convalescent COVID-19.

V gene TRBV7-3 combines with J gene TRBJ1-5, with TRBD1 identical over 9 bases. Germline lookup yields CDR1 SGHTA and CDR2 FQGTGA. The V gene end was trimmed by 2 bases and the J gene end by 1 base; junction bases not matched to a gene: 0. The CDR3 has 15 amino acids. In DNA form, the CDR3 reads TGTGCCAGCAGCTTAGGACAGGGGAGCAATCAGCCCCAGCATTTT. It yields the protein CASSLGQGSNQPQHF.

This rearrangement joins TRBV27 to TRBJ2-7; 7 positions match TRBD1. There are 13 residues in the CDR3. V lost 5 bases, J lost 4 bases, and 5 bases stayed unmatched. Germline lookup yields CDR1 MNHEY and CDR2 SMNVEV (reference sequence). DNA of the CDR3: TGTGCCAGCAGTAGAGGGGGCGAGTACGAGCAGTACTTC. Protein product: CASSRGGEYEQYF.

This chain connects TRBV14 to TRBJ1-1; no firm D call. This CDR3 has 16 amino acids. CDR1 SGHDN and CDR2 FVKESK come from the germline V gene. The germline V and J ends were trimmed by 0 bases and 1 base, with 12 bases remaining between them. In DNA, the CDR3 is TGTGCCAGCAGCCAAGAACAAGGAGGCAGGAACACTGAAGCTTTCTTT. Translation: CASSQEQGGRNTEAFF.

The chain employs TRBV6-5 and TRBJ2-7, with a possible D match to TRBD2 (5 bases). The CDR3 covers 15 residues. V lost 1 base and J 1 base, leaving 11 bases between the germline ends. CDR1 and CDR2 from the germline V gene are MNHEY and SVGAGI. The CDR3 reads CASSYYPGLSYEQYF. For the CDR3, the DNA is TGTGCCAGCAGTTACTACCCGGGGTTATCCTACGAGCAGTACTTC.

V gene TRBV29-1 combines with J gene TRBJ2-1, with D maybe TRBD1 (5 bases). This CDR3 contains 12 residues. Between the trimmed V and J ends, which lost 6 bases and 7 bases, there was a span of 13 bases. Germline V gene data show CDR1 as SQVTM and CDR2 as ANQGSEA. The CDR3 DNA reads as TGCAGCGTCCTCGACCGGACAAATGAGCAGTTCTTC. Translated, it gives CSVLDRTNEQFF.

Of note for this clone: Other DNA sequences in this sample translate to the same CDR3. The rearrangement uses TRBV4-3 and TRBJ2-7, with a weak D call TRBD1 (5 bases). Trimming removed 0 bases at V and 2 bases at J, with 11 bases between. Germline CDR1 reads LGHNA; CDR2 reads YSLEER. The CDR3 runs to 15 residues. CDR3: CASSQDGQGPYEQYF. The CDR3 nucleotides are TGCGCCAGCAGCCAAGATGGCCAGGGCCCCTACGAGCAGTACTTC.

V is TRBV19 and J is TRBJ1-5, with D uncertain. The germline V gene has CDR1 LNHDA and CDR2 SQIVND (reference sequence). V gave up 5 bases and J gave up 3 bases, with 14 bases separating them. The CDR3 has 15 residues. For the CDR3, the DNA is TGTGCCAGTAGTCCGATGCAGTCTTCCAATCAGCCCCAGCATTTT. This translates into CASSPMQSSNQPQHF.

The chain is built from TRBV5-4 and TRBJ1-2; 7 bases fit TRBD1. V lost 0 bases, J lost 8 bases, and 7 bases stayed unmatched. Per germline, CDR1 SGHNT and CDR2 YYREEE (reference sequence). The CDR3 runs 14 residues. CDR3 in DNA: TGTGCCAGCAGCTTGGATACAGGGGCGTTCGGCTACACCTTC. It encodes CASSLDTGAFGYTF.

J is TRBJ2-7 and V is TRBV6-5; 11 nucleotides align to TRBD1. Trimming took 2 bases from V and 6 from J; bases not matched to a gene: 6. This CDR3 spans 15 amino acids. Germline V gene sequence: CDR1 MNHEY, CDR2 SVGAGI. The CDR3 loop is CASSYPGQGAGEQYF. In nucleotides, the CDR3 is TGTGCCAGCAGTTACCCCGGACAGGGGGCCGGCGAGCAGTACTTC.